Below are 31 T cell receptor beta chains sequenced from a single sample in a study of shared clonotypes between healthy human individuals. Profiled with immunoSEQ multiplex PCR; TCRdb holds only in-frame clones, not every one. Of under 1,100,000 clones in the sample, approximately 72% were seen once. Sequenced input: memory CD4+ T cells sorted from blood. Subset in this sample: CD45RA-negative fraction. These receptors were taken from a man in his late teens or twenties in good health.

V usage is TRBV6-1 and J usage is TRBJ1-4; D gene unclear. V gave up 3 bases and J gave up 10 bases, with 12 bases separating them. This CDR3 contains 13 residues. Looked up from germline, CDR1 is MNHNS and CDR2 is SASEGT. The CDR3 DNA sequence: TGTGCCAGCAGTGAGTGGGGTAACGTAAAACTGTTTTTT. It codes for CASSEWGNVKLFF.

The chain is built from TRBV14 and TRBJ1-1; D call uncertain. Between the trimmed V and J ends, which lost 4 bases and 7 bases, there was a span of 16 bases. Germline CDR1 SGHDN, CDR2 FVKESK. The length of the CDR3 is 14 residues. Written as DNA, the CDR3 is TGTGCCAGCAGCCCCACACGGAAACGGATTGAAGCTTTCTTT. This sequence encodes CASSPTRKRIEAFF.

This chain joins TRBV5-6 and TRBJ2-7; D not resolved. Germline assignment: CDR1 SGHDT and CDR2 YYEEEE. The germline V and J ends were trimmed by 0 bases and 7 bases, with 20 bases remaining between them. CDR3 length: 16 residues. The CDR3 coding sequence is TGTGCCAGCAGCTTGGCTACCACCAGAGTGGGTGGAGAGCAGTACTTC. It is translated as CASSLATTRVGGEQYF. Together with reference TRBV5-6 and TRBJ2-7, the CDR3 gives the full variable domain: DAGVTQSPTHLIKTRGQQVTLRCSPKSGHDTVSWYQQALGQGPQFIFQYYEEEERQRGNFPDRFSGHQFPNYSSELNVNALLLGDSALYLCASSLATTRVGGEQYFGPGTRLTVT.

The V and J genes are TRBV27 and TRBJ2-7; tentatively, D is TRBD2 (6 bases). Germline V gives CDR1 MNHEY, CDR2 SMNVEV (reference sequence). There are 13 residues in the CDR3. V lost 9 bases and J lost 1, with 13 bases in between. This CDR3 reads CARRDLVSYEQYF. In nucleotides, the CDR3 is TGTGCCAGGCGGGACTTAGTTTCCTACGAGCAGTACTTC.

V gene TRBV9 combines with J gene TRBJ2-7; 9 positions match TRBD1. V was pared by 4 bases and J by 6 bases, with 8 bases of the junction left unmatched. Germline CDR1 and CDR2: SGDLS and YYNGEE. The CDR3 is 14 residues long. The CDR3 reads CASSLRTGATEQYF. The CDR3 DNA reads TGTGCCAGCAGCCTTCGGACAGGGGCAACCGAGCAGTACTTC.

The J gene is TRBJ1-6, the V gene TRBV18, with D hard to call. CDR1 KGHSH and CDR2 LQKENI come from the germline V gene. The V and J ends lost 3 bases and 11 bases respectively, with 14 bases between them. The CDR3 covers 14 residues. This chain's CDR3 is CASSPRTSPTPLHF. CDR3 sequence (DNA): TGTGCCAGCTCACCTCGTACTAGCCCAACACCCCTCCACTTT.

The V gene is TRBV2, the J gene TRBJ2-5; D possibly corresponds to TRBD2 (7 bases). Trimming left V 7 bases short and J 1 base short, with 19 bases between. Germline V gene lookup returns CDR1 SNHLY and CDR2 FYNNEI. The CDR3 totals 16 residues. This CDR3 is CASNGGLASGQETQYF. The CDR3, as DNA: TGTGCCAGCAATGGGGGGCTAGCTAGCGGCCAAGAGACCCAGTACTTC.

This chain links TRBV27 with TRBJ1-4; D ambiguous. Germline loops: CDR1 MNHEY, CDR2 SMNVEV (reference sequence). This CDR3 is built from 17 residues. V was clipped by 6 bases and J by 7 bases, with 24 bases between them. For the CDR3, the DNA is TGTGCCAGCAGACGCTCTAAGGTAGCCGCGGCGGGTGAAAAACTGTTTTTT. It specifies CASRRSKVAAAGEKLFF.

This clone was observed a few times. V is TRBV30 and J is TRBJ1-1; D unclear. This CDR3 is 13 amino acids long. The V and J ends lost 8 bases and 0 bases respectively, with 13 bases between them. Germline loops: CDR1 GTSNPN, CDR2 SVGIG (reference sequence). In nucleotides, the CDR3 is TGTGCCGCCCGTGTCGGGTTGAACACTGAAGCTTTCTTT. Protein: CAARVGLNTEAFF.

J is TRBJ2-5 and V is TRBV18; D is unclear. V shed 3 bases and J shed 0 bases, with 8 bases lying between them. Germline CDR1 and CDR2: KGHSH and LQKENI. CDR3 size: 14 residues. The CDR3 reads CASSPWTDQETQYF. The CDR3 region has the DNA TGTGCCAGCTCACCCTGGACGGACCAAGAGACCCAGTACTTC.

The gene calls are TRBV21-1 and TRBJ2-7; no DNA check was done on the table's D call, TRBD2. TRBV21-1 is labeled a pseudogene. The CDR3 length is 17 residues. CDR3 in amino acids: CASSQSIGLAGLGEQYF. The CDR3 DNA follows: TGTGCCAGCAGCCAGTCTATTGGACTAGCGGGGCTTGGCGAGCAGTACTTC.

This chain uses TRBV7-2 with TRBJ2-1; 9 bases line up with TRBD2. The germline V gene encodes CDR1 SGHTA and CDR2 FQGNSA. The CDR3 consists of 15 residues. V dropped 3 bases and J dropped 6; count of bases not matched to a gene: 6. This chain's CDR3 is CASSFASGKSNEQFF. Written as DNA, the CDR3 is TGTGCCAGCAGCTTTGCTAGCGGGAAAAGCAATGAGCAGTTCTTC.

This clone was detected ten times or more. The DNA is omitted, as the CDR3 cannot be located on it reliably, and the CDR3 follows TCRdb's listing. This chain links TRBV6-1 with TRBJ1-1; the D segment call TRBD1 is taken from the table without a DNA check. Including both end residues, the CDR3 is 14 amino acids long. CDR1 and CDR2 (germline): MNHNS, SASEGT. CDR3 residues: CASILDRPGTEAFF.

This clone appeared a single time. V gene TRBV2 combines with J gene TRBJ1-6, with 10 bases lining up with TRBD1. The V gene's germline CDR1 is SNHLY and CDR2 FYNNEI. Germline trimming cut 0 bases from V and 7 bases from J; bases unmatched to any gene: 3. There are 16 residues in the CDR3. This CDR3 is CASSEAEGQGNSPLHF. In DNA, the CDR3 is TGTGCCAGCAGTGAAGCTGAGGGACAGGGGAATTCACCCCTCCACTTT. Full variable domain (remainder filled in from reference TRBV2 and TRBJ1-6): EPEVTQTPSHQVTQMGQEVILRCVPISNHLYFYWYRQILGQKVEFLVSFYNNEISEKSEIFDDQFSVERPDGSNFTLKIRSTKLEDSAMYFCASSEAEGQGNSPLHFGNGTRLTVT.

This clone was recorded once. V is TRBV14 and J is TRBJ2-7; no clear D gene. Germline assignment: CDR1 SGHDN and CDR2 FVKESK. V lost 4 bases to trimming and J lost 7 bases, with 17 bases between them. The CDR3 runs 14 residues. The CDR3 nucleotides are TGTGCCAGCAGCCCCTGGACGGACCTCGGGGAGCAGTACTTC. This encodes CASSPWTDLGEQYF.

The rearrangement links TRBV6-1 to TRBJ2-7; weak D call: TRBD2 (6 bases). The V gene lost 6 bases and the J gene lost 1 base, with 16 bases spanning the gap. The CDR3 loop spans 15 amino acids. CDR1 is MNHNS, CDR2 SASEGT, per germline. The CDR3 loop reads CASRGGTNVSYEQYF. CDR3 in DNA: TGTGCCAGCAGGGGAGGCACCAACGTATCCTACGAGCAGTACTTC.

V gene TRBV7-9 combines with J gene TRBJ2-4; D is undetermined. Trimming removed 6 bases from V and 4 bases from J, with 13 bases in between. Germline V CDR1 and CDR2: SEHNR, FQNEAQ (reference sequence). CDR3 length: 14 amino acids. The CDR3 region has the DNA TGTGCCAGCAGTCACGGTGGGGAAAAAAACATTCAGTACTTC. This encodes CASSHGGEKNIQYF.

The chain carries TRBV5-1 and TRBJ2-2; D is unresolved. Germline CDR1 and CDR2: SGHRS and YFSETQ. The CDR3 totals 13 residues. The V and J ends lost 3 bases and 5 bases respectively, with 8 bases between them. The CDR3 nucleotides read TGCGCCAGCAGCTACGACGGGACCGGGGAGCTGTTTTTT. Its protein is CASSYDGTGELFF.

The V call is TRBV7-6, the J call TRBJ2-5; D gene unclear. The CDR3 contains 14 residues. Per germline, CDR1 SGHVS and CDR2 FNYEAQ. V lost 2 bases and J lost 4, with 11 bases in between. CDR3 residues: CASSLSGQRETQYF. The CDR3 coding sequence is TGTGCCAGCAGCTTATCAGGTCAGAGAGAGACCCAGTACTTC.

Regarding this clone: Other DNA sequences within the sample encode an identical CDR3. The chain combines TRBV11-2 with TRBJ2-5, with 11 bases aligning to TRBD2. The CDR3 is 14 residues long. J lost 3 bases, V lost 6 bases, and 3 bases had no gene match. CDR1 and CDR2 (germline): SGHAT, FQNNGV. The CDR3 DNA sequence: TGTGCCAGCAGTCCGACTAGCGGGAAAGAGACCCAGTACTTC. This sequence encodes CASSPTSGKETQYF. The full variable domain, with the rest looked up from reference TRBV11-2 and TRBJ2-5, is EAGVAQSPRYKIIEKRQSVAFWCNPISGHATLYWYQQILGQGPKLLIQFQNNGVVDDSQLPKDRFSAERLKGVDSTLKIQPAKLEDSAVYLCASSPTSGKETQYFGPGTRLLVL.

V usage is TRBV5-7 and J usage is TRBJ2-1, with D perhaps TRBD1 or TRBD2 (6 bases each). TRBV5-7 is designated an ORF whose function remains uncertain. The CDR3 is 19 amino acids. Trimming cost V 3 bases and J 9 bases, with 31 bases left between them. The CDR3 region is CASSSRDTKRDSQPSEQFF. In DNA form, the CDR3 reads TGTGCCAGCAGCTCCCGGGACACCAAACGGGACTCTCAGCCAAGTGAGCAGTTCTTC.

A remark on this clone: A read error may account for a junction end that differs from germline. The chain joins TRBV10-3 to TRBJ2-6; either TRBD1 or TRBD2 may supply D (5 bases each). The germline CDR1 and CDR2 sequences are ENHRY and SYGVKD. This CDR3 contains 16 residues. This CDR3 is CAVSEGIWPGANVLTF. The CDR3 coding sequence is TGTGCCGTCAGTGAGGGGATATGGCCTGGGGCCAACGTCCTGACTTTC.

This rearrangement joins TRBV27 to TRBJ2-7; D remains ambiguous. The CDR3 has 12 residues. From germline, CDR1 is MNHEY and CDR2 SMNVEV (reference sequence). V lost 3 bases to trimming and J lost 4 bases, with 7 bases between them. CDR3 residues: CASSLRRYEQYF. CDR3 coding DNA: TGTGCCAGCAGTTTGCGGCGATACGAGCAGTACTTC.

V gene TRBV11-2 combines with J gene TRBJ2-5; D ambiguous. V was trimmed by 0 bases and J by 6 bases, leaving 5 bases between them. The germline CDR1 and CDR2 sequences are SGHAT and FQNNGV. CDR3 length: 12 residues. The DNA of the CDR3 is TGTGCCAGCAGCTTAGATCAGAAGACCCAGTACTTC. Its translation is CASSLDQKTQYF. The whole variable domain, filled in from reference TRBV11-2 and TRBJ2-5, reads EAGVAQSPRYKIIEKRQSVAFWCNPISGHATLYWYQQILGQGPKLLIQFQNNGVVDDSQLPKDRFSAERLKGVDSTLKIQPAKLEDSAVYLCASSLDQKTQYFGPGTRLLVL.

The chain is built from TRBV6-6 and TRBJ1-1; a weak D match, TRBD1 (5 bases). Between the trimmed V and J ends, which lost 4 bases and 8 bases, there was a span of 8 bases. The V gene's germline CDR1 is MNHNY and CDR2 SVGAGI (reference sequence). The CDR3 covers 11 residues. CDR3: CASSWDEEAFF. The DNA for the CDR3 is TGTGCCAGCAGTTGGGACGAAGAAGCTTTCTTT.

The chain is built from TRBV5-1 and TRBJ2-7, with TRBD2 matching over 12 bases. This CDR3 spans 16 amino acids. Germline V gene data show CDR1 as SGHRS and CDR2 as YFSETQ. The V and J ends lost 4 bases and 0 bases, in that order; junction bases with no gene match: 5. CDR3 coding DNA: TGCGCCAGCAGCACTAGCGGGGGGCCGAGCTCCTACGAGCAGTACTTC. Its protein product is CASSTSGGPSSYEQYF.

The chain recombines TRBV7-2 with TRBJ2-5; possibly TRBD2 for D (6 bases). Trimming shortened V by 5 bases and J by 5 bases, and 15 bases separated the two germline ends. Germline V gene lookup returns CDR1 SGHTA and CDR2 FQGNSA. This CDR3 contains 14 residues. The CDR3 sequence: CASSMGQAGETQYF. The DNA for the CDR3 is TGTGCCAGCAGCATGGGCCAAGCGGGCGAGACCCAGTACTTC.

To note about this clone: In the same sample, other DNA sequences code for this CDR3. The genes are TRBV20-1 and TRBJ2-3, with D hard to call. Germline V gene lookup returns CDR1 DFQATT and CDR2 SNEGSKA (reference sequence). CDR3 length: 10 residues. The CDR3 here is CSGYTDTQYF. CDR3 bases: TGCAGCGGGTACACAGATACGCAGTATTTT.

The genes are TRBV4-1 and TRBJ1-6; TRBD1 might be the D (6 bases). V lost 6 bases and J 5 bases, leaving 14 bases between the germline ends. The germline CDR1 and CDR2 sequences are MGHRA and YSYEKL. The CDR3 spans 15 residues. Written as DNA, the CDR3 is TGCGCCAGCAGGGAACAGGGATGGGATAATTCACCCCTCCACTTT. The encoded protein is CASREQGWDNSPLHF.

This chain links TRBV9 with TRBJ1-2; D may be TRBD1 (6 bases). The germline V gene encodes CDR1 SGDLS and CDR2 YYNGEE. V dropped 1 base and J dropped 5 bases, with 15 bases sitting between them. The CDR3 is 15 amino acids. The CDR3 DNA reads TGTGCCAGCAGCGTAACGGGGGGCGCCGGGTATGGCTACACCTTC. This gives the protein CASSVTGGAGYGYTF.

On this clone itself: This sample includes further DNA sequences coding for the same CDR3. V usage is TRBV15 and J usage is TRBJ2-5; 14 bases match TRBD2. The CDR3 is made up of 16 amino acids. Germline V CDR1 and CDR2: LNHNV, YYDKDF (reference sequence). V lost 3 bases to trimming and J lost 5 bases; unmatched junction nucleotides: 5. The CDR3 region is CATSRGLAGDGETQYF. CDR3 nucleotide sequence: TGTGCCACCAGCAGGGGACTAGCGGGGGACGGGGAGACCCAGTACTTC. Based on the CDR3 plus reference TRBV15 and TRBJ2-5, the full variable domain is DAMVIQNPRYQVTQFGKPVTLSCSQTLNHNVMYWYQQKSSQAPKLLFHYYDKDFNNEADTPDNFQSRRPNTSFCFLDIRSPGLGDTAMYLCATSRGLAGDGETQYFGPGTRLLVL.